Below, 19 T cell receptor beta chains from the same sample are listed, as sequenced in a study of beta chain features in type 1 diabetes. Their specific antigens are unknown. The study's findings and limits: Moderate but significant shortening of TCRB CDR3s was recorded in all four CD4+ subsets from Type 1 diabetes patients.

Reverse transcribing all isolated RNA meant expressed TCRB transcripts were sequenced. Sequencing was performed with immunoSEQ multiplex PCR; in TCRdb, only in-frame clones are kept and a portion is missing. The table lists roughly 150,000 clones, about a tenth of them singletons, with roughly 0.5% in the top ten. What was sequenced was central memory CD4+ T cells from blood. The receptors derive from a young man with type 1 diabetes.

This clone appeared a few times. Within the sample, other DNA sequences also encode this same CDR3. The CDR3 DNA follows: TGTGCCAGCAGGACAGGGGGCTCTGGGGCCAACGTCCTGACTTTC. The encoded protein is CASRTGGSGANVLTF. V gene TRBV28 combines with J gene TRBJ2-6; 9 bases agree with TRBD1. The germline V gene encodes CDR1 MDHEN and CDR2 SYDVKM. The ends lost 6 bases at V and 0 bases at J; junction bases unmatched: 0. This CDR3 spans 15 amino acids.

The chain has TRBV7-8 and TRBJ2-7, with D possibly matching TRBD1 (6 bases). CDR1 is SGHVS and CDR2 is FQNEAQ in the germline V gene. Between the trimmed V and J ends, which lost 5 bases and 3 bases, there was a span of 14 bases. The CDR3 is 14 residues long. The CDR3 nucleotides are TGTGCCAGCAGCGTGAGGGACAACAACTACGAGCAGTACTTC. As protein: CASSVRDNNYEQYF. Using reference TRBV7-8 and TRBJ2-7 for the parts outside the CDR3, the full variable domain is GAGVSQSPRYKVAKRGQDVALRCDPISGHVSLFWYQQALGQGPEFLTYFQNEAQLDKSGLPSDRFFAERPEGSVSTLKIQRTQQEDSAVYLCASSVRDNNYEQYFGPGTRLTVT.

This clone has a handful of counts. This rearrangement joins TRBV7-2 to TRBJ2-7; TRBD1 is a possible D gene (5 bases). Germline CDR1 and CDR2: SGHTA and FQGNSA. Trimming removed 1 base from V and 2 bases from J, with 12 bases in between. CDR3 length equals 15 residues. CDR3 sequence reads: CASSLGSGKPYEQYF. The CDR3, as DNA: TGTGCCAGCAGCTTAGGGTCAGGGAAACCCTACGAGCAGTACTTC.

The rearrangement links TRBV5-4 to TRBJ2-1; TRBD2 might be the D (6 bases). This CDR3 is built from 13 residues. Trimming removed 1 base at V and 9 bases at J, with 11 bases between. In germline, CDR1 is SGHNT, CDR2 YYREEE (reference sequence). The CDR3 spells CASSLTSLGEQFF. CDR3 bases: TGTGCCAGCAGCTTGACTAGCTTGGGTGAGCAGTTCTTC. The full variable domain, in which reference TRBV5-4 and TRBJ2-1 provide the parts outside the CDR3, is ETGVTQSPTHLIKTRGQQVTLRCSSQSGHNTVSWYQQALGQGPQFIFQYYREEENGRGNFPPRFSGLQFPNYSSELNVNALELDDSALYLCASSLTSLGEQFFGPGTRLTVL.

CDR3 in DNA: TGCGCCAGCAGGCAGGCGGGCGGTAGCACAGATACGCAGTATTTT. As protein: CASRQAGGSTDTQYF. V is TRBV5-1 and J is TRBJ2-3; D might be TRBD2 (5 bases). The CDR3 consists of 15 residues. Germline V CDR1 and CDR2: SGHRS, YFSETQ. The V and J ends lost 5 bases and 0 bases respectively, with 13 bases between them. Together with reference TRBV5-1 and TRBJ2-3, the CDR3 gives the full variable domain: KAGVTQTPRYLIKTRGQQVTLSCSPISGHRSVSWYQQTPGQGLQFLFEYFSETQRNKGNFPGRFSGRQFSNSRSEMNVSTLELGDSALYLCASRQAGGSTDTQYFGPGTRLTVL.

The V gene is TRBV29-1, the J gene TRBJ2-2; 9 bases align to TRBD2. The V and J ends lost 6 bases and 5 bases, in that order; junction bases with no gene match: 13. Germline lookup yields CDR1 SQVTM and CDR2 ANQGSEA. This CDR3 has 16 amino acids. For the CDR3, the DNA is TGCAGCGTGCTATATGTTAGCGGGAGTCGAACCGGGGAGCTGTTTTTT. It codes for CSVLYVSGSRTGELFF.

This clone has only a few counts. The rearrangement links TRBV11-2 to TRBJ2-1, with D maybe TRBD2 (6 bases). The CDR3 covers 13 residues. The V end was cut by 5 bases, the J end by 7 bases, with 12 bases between. Germline CDR1 and CDR2: SGHAT and FQNNGV. This CDR3 reads CASSKGLSNEQFF. The CDR3 DNA reads TGTGCCAGCAGCAAGGGACTTTCAAATGAGCAGTTCTTC. Together with reference TRBV11-2 and TRBJ2-1, the CDR3 gives the full variable domain: EAGVAQSPRYKIIEKRQSVAFWCNPISGHATLYWYQQILGQGPKLLIQFQNNGVVDDSQLPKDRFSAERLKGVDSTLKIQPAKLEDSAVYLCASSKGLSNEQFFGPGTRLTVL.

There are a few counts of this clone. The rearrangement uses TRBV19 and TRBJ1-1, with a weak D call TRBD1 (5 bases). V was pared by 4 bases and J by 4 bases, with 16 bases between. CDR3 length equals 15 residues. Germline CDR1 and CDR2: LNHDA and SQIVND (reference sequence). CDR3 DNA: TGTGCCAGTAGTACCCCACAGGTGCCGGGCACTGAAGCTTTCTTT. This gives the protein CASSTPQVPGTEAFF. Full variable domain (rest looked up from reference TRBV19 and TRBJ1-1): DGGITQSPKYLFRKEGQNVTLSCEQNLNHDAMYWYRQDPGQGLRLIYYSQIVNDFQKGDIAEGYSVSREKKESFPLTVTSAQKNPTAFYLCASSTPQVPGTEAFFGQGTRLTVV.

This clone has a handful of counts. The chain is built from TRBV9 and TRBJ2-3; 8 positions agree with TRBD2. Looked up from germline, CDR1 is SGDLS and CDR2 is YYNGEE. This CDR3 has 14 residues. V lost 0 bases to trimming and J lost 6 bases; unmatched junction nucleotides: 3. CDR3 in amino acids: CASSVGAGVDTQYF. The CDR3 DNA reads TGTGCCAGCAGCGTAGGAGCGGGAGTGGATACGCAGTATTTT.

This chain links TRBV11-2 with TRBJ2-4; 11 bases line up with TRBD1. Trimming cost V 4 bases and J 6 bases; bases outside gene matches: 5. Germline V CDR1 and CDR2: SGHAT, FQNNGV. The CDR3 consists of 15 residues. CDR3 coding DNA: TGTGCCAGCAGCTCTCCCGGGACAGGGGGAAACATTCAGTACTTC. Residues: CASSSPGTGGNIQYF.

The chain combines TRBV6-6 with TRBJ2-7, with a tentative D call TRBD1 (6 bases). This CDR3 has 14 residues. Germline V gene data show CDR1 as MNHNY and CDR2 as SVGAGI (reference sequence). V shed 0 bases and J shed 2 bases, with 8 bases lying between them. CDR3 coding DNA: TGTGCCAGCAGTTACTCTGGACAGACCTACGAGCAGTACTTC. This sequence encodes CASSYSGQTYEQYF.

The chain carries TRBV5-1 and TRBJ2-3; no clear D. The CDR3 sequence is 13 residues long. V lost 0 bases and J lost 0, with 2 bases in between. The germline V gene encodes CDR1 SGHRS and CDR2 YFSETQ. CDR3 DNA sequence: TGCGCCAGCAGCTTGGCTAGCACAGATACGCAGTATTTT. Residues: CASSLASTDTQYF.

The genes are TRBV4-3 and TRBJ2-7; 8 bases agree with TRBD1. The CDR3 runs 14 residues. The junction had 9 bases not matched to a gene; V was cut back by 5 bases and J by 6 bases. The V gene's germline CDR1 is LGHNA and CDR2 YSLEER. The CDR3 protein is CASSADRGPSEQYF. CDR3 nucleotides: TGCGCCAGCAGCGCTGACAGGGGACCCAGCGAGCAGTACTTC.

This clone was seen only a few times. The chain joins TRBV30 to TRBJ2-1; a possible D gene is TRBD2 (6 bases). Trimming cost V 0 bases and J 10 bases, with 19 bases left between them. CDR3 length: 15 amino acids. CDR1 and CDR2 from the germline V gene are GTSNPN and SVGIG (reference sequence). CDR3 amino acids: CAWSVLSGLRIEQFF. The DNA of the CDR3 is TGTGCCTGGAGTGTACTTAGCGGTTTAAGGATCGAGCAGTTCTTC.

The chain links TRBV11-2 to TRBJ2-2, with 7 bases lining up with TRBD1. CDR1 SGHAT and CDR2 FQNNGV come from the germline V gene. The J segment lost 0 bases and the V segment lost 5 bases, leaving 3 bases of the junction unmatched. There are 15 residues in the CDR3. The CDR3 coding sequence is TGTGCCAGCAGCCCCGGACAGGCGAACACCGGGGAGCTGTTTTTT. It is translated as CASSPGQANTGELFF.

The table lists this clone with a few counts. The chain uses TRBV4-3 and TRBJ1-4; 8 nucleotides align to TRBD1. V dropped 0 bases and J dropped 3; count of bases not matched to a gene: 12. CDR3 length equals 19 residues. In germline, CDR1 is LGHNA, CDR2 YSLEER. The CDR3 protein is CASSQDLVQGAGSNEKLFF. In nucleotides, the CDR3 is TGCGCCAGCAGCCAAGACCTTGTTCAGGGGGCTGGTTCTAATGAAAAACTGTTTTTT.

The rearrangement uses TRBV18 and TRBJ1-5; D is possibly TRBD1 (6 bases). The germline CDR1 and CDR2 sequences are KGHSH and LQKENI. V gave up 3 bases and J gave up 7 bases, with 16 bases separating them. This CDR3 is 15 amino acids long. This CDR3 is CASSPVRGGGQPQHF. DNA of the CDR3: TGTGCCAGCTCACCCGTCCGGGGCGGGGGCCAGCCCCAGCATTTT.

The rearrangement uses TRBV7-9 and TRBJ1-5; D unclear. The CDR3 contains 16 residues. The germline V and J ends were trimmed by 5 bases and 6 bases, with 20 bases remaining between them. Germline V gives CDR1 SEHNR, CDR2 FQNEAQ (reference sequence). CDR3 sequence reads: CASSAVKRAIIQPQHF. DNA of the CDR3: TGTGCCAGCAGCGCGGTCAAGAGGGCGATTATTCAGCCCCAGCATTTT.

This chain links TRBV4-3 with TRBJ2-7, with no clear D. This CDR3 is built from 14 residues. In germline, CDR1 is LGHNA, CDR2 YSLEER. Trimming cost V 4 bases and J 2 bases, with 12 bases left between them. CDR3 sequence (DNA): TGCGCCAGCAGCCTCAATAGGCAGGCCTACGAGCAGTACTTC. This translates into CASSLNRQAYEQYF.